A single sample gave rise to the 32 T cell receptor beta chains below, sequenced in a study of Ad26.COV2.S vaccination and SARS-CoV-2 variants. Noted treatment: about 20 received Ad26.COV2.S at low or high dose, single or two shots; 5 received placebo; per-sample allocation not given. The investigators took samples on day 63 after the first vaccine or placebo injection. Repertoires were generated with immunoSEQ multiplex PCR, while TCRdb's copy carries only in-frame clones and drops some. The table lists almost 400,000 clones, around 91% of them singletons, with around 2% in the top ten. The sample in question was peripheral blood, obtained in a trial of Ad26.COV2.S vaccine versus placebo. These receptors all stem from a person between 18 and 59 years old who received the Ad26.COV2.S COVID-19 vaccine or a placebo.

The rearrangement joins TRBV11-2 to TRBJ1-4; D unresolved. Trimming stripped 5 bases from V and 4 bases from J, with 14 bases between. Germline loops: CDR1 SGHAT, CDR2 FQNNGV. This CDR3 has 15 residues. Written as DNA, the CDR3 is TGTGCCAGCAGCCGCGGGTTTGGGTTTAATGAAAAACTGTTTTTT. It encodes CASSRGFGFNEKLFF.

The chain links TRBV28 to TRBJ2-7, with D unresolved. Germline lookup yields CDR1 MDHEN and CDR2 SYDVKM. This CDR3 is 15 amino acids long. V lost 5 bases and J 3 bases, leaving 17 bases between the germline ends. In DNA, the CDR3 is TGTGCCAGCAGTCGAGATGGGTGGGCACGCTACGAGCAGTACTTC. Its protein product is CASSRDGWARYEQYF.

The CDR3 region is CAISESGTSGSNTGELFF. Written as DNA, the CDR3 is TGTGCCATCAGTGAGTCGGGAACTAGCGGGAGCAACACCGGGGAGCTGTTTTTT. The chain is built from TRBV10-3 and TRBJ2-2; 11 bases are a match to TRBD2. V was pared by 0 bases and J by 2 bases, with 5 bases of the junction left unmatched. The CDR3 extends over 18 amino acids. Germline assignment: CDR1 ENHRY and CDR2 SYGVKD.

This chain connects TRBV7-9 to TRBJ2-2, with 10 bases matching TRBD2. Germline lookup yields CDR1 SEHNR and CDR2 FQNEAQ (reference sequence). The V segment lost 2 bases and the J segment 2 bases; nucleotides outside the gene matches: 2. CDR3 length: 16 residues. This chain's CDR3 is CASSLSGGVNTGELFF. The CDR3 bases are TGTGCCAGCAGCTTAAGCGGGGGGGTAAACACCGGGGAGCTGTTTTTT.

CDR3 sequence (DNA): TGTGCCACCCCCCGGGTGGGGGGCGGAACCGGGGAGCTGTTTTTT. It codes for CATPRVGGGTGELFF. V and J are TRBV6-5 and TRBJ2-2; TRBD1 or TRBD2 may be the D gene (6 bases each). CDR1 is MNHEY, CDR2 SVGAGI, per germline. This CDR3 region has 15 residues. Trimming took 10 bases from V and 5 from J, leaving 20 bases between them.

Of note for this clone: Compared with germline, one end of the junction differs, possibly owing to a read error. J is TRBJ2-2 and V is TRBV4-1, with D maybe TRBD1 (7 bases). This CDR3 has 19 amino acids. CDR1 and CDR2 from the germline V gene are MGHRA and YSYEKL. The CDR3 DNA reads TGCGCCAGCAACCAAGGGGGCGGGGTAGGACTCACGAACACCGGGGAGCTGTTTTTT. This codes for CASNQGGGVGLTNTGELFF.

J is TRBJ1-1 and V is TRBV5-4; the D gene is possibly TRBD1 (5 bases). Trimming removed 3 bases from V and 11 bases from J, with 17 bases in between. This CDR3 comprises 13 residues. CDR1 is SGHNT, CDR2 YYREEE, per germline (reference sequence). The CDR3 nucleotides are TGTGCCAGCAGCTCGGGACGTAGAAGTGGGGCTTTCTTT. This translates into CASSSGRRSGAFF.

As to this clone: This sample also contains other DNA sequences that code for the same CDR3. The chain is built from TRBV7-8 and TRBJ2-1, with no clear D. Trimming left V 5 bases short and J 5 bases short, with 4 bases between. Looked up from germline, CDR1 is SGHVS and CDR2 is FQNEAQ. The CDR3 has 11 amino acids. The CDR3 is CASSLDNEQFF. CDR3 sequence (DNA): TGTGCCAGCAGCCTAGACAATGAGCAGTTCTTC.

The V gene is TRBV11-3, the J gene TRBJ2-3, with 10 bases lining up with TRBD2. V lost 7 bases to trimming and J lost 3 bases; unmatched junction nucleotides: 4. There are 14 residues in the CDR3. The germline V gene encodes CDR1 SGHNT and CDR2 YENEEA. CDR3 sequence reads: CASKVAGGTDTQYF. Written as DNA, the CDR3 is TGTGCCAGCAAAGTAGCGGGAGGTACAGATACGCAGTATTTT.

This sequence joins TRBV5-1 and TRBJ2-7; D is unclear. This CDR3 is 11 amino acids long. Between the trimmed V and J ends, which lost 6 bases and 5 bases, there was a span of 9 bases. Germline V CDR1 and CDR2: SGHRS, YFSETQ. The CDR3 region is CASTEKNEQYF. The DNA for the CDR3 is TGCGCCAGCACCGAGAAGAACGAGCAGTACTTC.

The CDR3 DNA sequence: TGCGCCAGCAGCCCGGACAGATCCTACGAGCAGTACTTC. The encoded protein is CASSPDRSYEQYF. The chain uses TRBV4-3 and TRBJ2-7, with a tentative D call TRBD1 (6 bases). The CDR3 contains 13 residues. Germline CDR1 reads LGHNA; CDR2 reads YSLEER. Trimming shortened V by 4 bases and J by 1 base, and 8 bases separated the two germline ends.

J is TRBJ1-4 and V is TRBV7-9; D is possibly TRBD1 (6 bases). V dropped 8 bases and J dropped 5 bases, with 15 bases sitting between them. This CDR3 has 14 amino acids. CDR1 and CDR2 from the germline V gene are SEHNR and FQNEAQ (reference sequence). This CDR3 reads CASGRGGENEKLFF. CDR3 in DNA: TGTGCCAGCGGCCGAGGGGGAGAAAATGAAAAACTGTTTTTT.

CDR3 loop: CASRQGRHRYTF. CDR3 nucleotide sequence: TGTGCCAGCAGACAGGGCCGACATCGCTACACCTTC. The J gene is TRBJ1-2, the V gene TRBV6-5; perhaps TRBD1 as D (6 bases). CDR3 length: 12 residues. With 6 bases removed from V and 9 bases from J, the gap between germline ends came to 14 bases. The germline gives CDR1 MNHEY, CDR2 SVGAGI.

This rearrangement joins TRBV28 to TRBJ2-4, with D possibly TRBD2 on 7 matching bases. Trimming shortened V by 4 bases and J by 1 base, and 20 bases separated the two germline ends. The CDR3 totals 18 residues. CDR1 and CDR2 from the germline V gene are MDHEN and SYDVKM. The CDR3 protein is CASSSPADGGHAKNIQYF. CDR3 coding DNA: TGTGCCAGCAGTTCGCCCGCCGACGGGGGGCACGCCAAAAACATTCAGTACTTC.

This clone was found a few times. This sequence joins TRBV3-1 (or the pseudogene TRBV3-2) and TRBJ1-2, with 8 bases matching TRBD1. This CDR3 has 13 residues. Germline V lookup: CDR1 LGHDT, CDR2 YNNKEL (reference sequence). Trimming removed 4 bases from V and 2 bases from J; junction bases left unmatched: 0. The CDR3 region is CASSRDRNYGYTF. The CDR3 region has the DNA TGTGCCAGCAGCCGGGACAGGAACTATGGCTACACCTTC.

The chain combines TRBV29-1 with TRBJ2-3; D uncertain. Trimming took off 5 bases at V and 2 bases at J, with 5 bases between the two ends. The CDR3 is made up of 11 amino acids. Per germline, CDR1 SQVTM and CDR2 ANQGSEA. The CDR3 loop reads CSVFTTDTQYF. In nucleotides, the CDR3 is TGCAGCGTTTTCACCACAGATACGCAGTATTTT.

The chain recombines TRBV19 with TRBJ2-7; D may be TRBD1 (6 bases). The CDR3 loop spans 13 amino acids. Deletions cut 10 bases from V and 0 bases from J, with 13 bases between. Per the germline V gene, CDR1 is LNHDA and CDR2 is SQIVND (reference sequence). The CDR3 DNA sequence: TGTGCCACCGCCACAGGGAGCTCCTACGAGCAGTACTTC. It encodes CATATGSSYEQYF. The complete variable domain, with remaining parts taken from reference TRBV19 and TRBJ2-7, reads DGGITQSPKYLFRKEGQNVTLSCEQNLNHDAMYWYRQDPGQGLRLIYYSQIVNDFQKGDIAEGYSVSREKKESFPLTVTSAQKNPTAFYLCATATGSSYEQYFGPGTRLTVT.

The chain carries TRBV3-1 (or the pseudogene TRBV3-2) and TRBJ2-7; the D gene could be TRBD1 or TRBD2 (5 bases each). Between the trimmed V and J ends, which lost 0 bases and 6 bases, there was a span of 24 bases. The CDR3 contains 18 residues. CDR1 and CDR2 from the germline V gene are LGHDT and YNNKEL (reference sequence). CDR3 in amino acids: CASSQEVGLGDRAIEQYF. Written as DNA, the CDR3 is TGTGCCAGCAGCCAAGAGGTCGGCTTGGGGGACCGAGCTATCGAGCAGTACTTC.

This clone was seen a single time. V is TRBV10-3 and J is TRBJ2-2; maybe TRBD1 (6 bases). Germline CDR1 ENHRY, CDR2 SYGVKD. The germline V and J ends were trimmed by 8 bases and 0 bases, with 16 bases remaining between them. This CDR3 has 16 amino acids. CDR3 sequence: CAIGGRTDPNTGELFF. The DNA of the CDR3 is TGTGCCATCGGAGGTCGGACAGACCCGAACACCGGGGAGCTGTTTTTT.

This clone was seen only a few times. The chain carries TRBV19 and TRBJ2-7, with 10 bases aligning to TRBD2. CDR1 is LNHDA, CDR2 SQIVND, per germline (reference sequence). V dropped 1 base and J dropped 3; count of bases not matched to a gene: 0. CDR3 length: 14 amino acids. The DNA of the CDR3 is TGTGCCAGTAGTATAGGGACTAGCGGCTACGAGCAGTACTTC. Its translation is CASSIGTSGYEQYF. The complete variable domain, with remaining parts taken from reference TRBV19 and TRBJ2-7, reads DGGITQSPKYLFRKEGQNVTLSCEQNLNHDAMYWYRQDPGQGLRLIYYSQIVNDFQKGDIAEGYSVSREKKESFPLTVTSAQKNPTAFYLCASSIGTSGYEQYFGPGTRLTVT.

The chain links TRBV15 to TRBJ2-7; D not certain. CDR1 is LNHNV, CDR2 YYDKDF, per germline (reference sequence). The CDR3 loop spans 19 amino acids. Deletions cut 5 bases from V and 2 bases from J, with 28 bases between. In DNA form, the CDR3 reads TGTGCCACCAGCGAGAATTATCGCCCCGGCAACTCTACTACCTACGAGCAGTACTTC. Translating it yields CATSENYRPGNSTTYEQYF.

The CDR3 here is CASSDLGSSYNEQFF. The CDR3 nucleotides are TGTGCCAGCAGCGACCTAGGTAGCTCCTACAATGAGCAGTTCTTC. The V call is TRBV9, the J call TRBJ2-1; D gene unclear. The CDR3 runs to 15 residues. V lost 3 bases, J lost 0 bases, and 10 bases lay in between. Per germline, CDR1 SGDLS and CDR2 YYNGEE.

The CDR3 loop reads CASSEGTGAEQYF. The CDR3 bases are TGTGCCAGCAGTGAAGGGACAGGGGCCGAGCAGTACTTC. This rearrangement joins TRBV2 to TRBJ2-7, with 9 bases that match TRBD1. CDR3 length: 13 amino acids. V shed 1 base, J shed 6 bases, and the junction held 1 base outside the gene matches. CDR1 is SNHLY and CDR2 is FYNNEI in the germline V gene.

The rearrangement joins TRBV7-2 to TRBJ2-7; 7 bases align to TRBD2. The CDR3 runs to 18 residues. The germline V gene has CDR1 SGHTA and CDR2 FQGNSA. Unmatched junction bases numbered 19, after V lost 2 bases and J lost 6 bases. The DNA of the CDR3 is TGTGCCAGCAGCTTACTATCCACTAGCGAGTTGGTCCCATTCGAGCAGTACTTC. It is translated as CASSLLSTSELVPFEQYF. The variable domain in full, with the rest retrieved from reference TRBV7-2 and TRBJ2-7, is GAGVSQSPSNKVTEKGKDVELRCDPISGHTALYWYRQSLGQGLEFLIYFQGNSAPDKSGLPSDRFSAERTGGSVSTLTIQRTQQEDSAVYLCASSLLSTSELVPFEQYFGPGTRLTVT.

V and J are TRBV6-5 and TRBJ2-7; tentative D call: TRBD2 (5 bases). The V end lost 0 bases, the J end lost 7 bases, and 13 bases lay between the germline ends. This CDR3 has 14 amino acids. In germline, CDR1 is MNHEY, CDR2 SVGAGI. The CDR3 nucleotides read TGTGCCAGCAGTTACTCGGGAGATTTGGAGGAGCAGTACTTC. It codes for CASSYSGDLEEQYF.

The rearrangement links TRBV11-2 to TRBJ2-5; 14 positions agree with TRBD2. Germline V gene lookup returns CDR1 SGHAT and CDR2 FQNNGV. Losses at the gene ends were 7 bases for V and 5 bases for J; bases not matched to a gene: 6. CDR3 size: 15 residues. Written as DNA, the CDR3 is TGTGCCAGCACCCGGACTAGCGGGAGGTCGGAGACCCAGTACTTC. Its translation is CASTRTSGRSETQYF.

The chain uses TRBV30 and TRBJ2-3; 7 nucleotides agree with TRBD2. CDR3 size: 14 residues. The V gene's germline CDR1 is GTSNPN and CDR2 SVGIG (reference sequence). V was clipped by 0 bases and J by 7 bases; unmatched bases: 7. Here the CDR3 DNA reads TGTGCCTGGAGTGTAGGCGGGAGCCAAAATACGCAGTATTTT. This encodes CAWSVGGSQNTQYF.

The rearrangement links TRBV13 to TRBJ2-5; 13 nucleotides match TRBD2. The CDR3 runs 17 residues. In germline, CDR1 is PRHDT, CDR2 FYEKMQ (reference sequence). Trimming removed 5 bases from V and 5 bases from J; junction bases left unmatched: 11. This chain's CDR3 is CASSGDRTSGSRETQYF. DNA of the CDR3: TGTGCCAGCAGCGGGGACCGGACTAGCGGGAGTAGGGAGACCCAGTACTTC. Drawing the rest from reference TRBV13 and TRBJ2-5, the complete variable domain is AAGVIQSPRHLIKEKRETATLKCYPIPRHDTVYWYQQGPGQDPQFLISFYEKMQSDKGSIPDRFSAQQFSDYHSELNMSSLELGDSALYFCASSGDRTSGSRETQYFGPGTRLLVL.

This rearrangement joins TRBV5-1 to TRBJ2-1; D gene ambiguous. CDR1 is SGHRS and CDR2 is YFSETQ in the germline V gene. V lost 2 bases and J lost 0, with 6 bases in between. There are 14 residues in the CDR3. CDR3 region: CASSFQSSYNEQFF. The CDR3 nucleotides read TGCGCCAGCAGCTTCCAGAGCTCCTACAATGAGCAGTTCTTC. The full variable domain, in which reference TRBV5-1 and TRBJ2-1 provide the parts outside the CDR3, is KAGVTQTPRYLIKTRGQQVTLSCSPISGHRSVSWYQQTPGQGLQFLFEYFSETQRNKGNFPGRFSGRQFSNSRSEMNVSTLELGDSALYLCASSFQSSYNEQFFGPGTRLTVL.

The chain links TRBV5-1 to TRBJ2-1, with a possible D match to TRBD2 (6 bases). Trimming removed 3 bases at V and 9 bases at J, with 13 bases between. The CDR3 runs 13 residues. Per the germline V gene, CDR1 is SGHRS and CDR2 is YFSETQ. The CDR3 spells CASSSGDIGEQFF. The CDR3 region has the DNA TGCGCCAGCAGCTCGGGAGACATCGGTGAGCAGTTCTTC. The complete variable domain, with remaining parts taken from reference TRBV5-1 and TRBJ2-1, reads KAGVTQTPRYLIKTRGQQVTLSCSPISGHRSVSWYQQTPGQGLQFLFEYFSETQRNKGNFPGRFSGRQFSNSRSEMNVSTLELGDSALYLCASSSGDIGEQFFGPGTRLTVL.

This chain joins TRBV6-5 and TRBJ1-5; a possible D gene is TRBD1 (5 bases). Germline V lookup: CDR1 MNHEY, CDR2 SVGAGI. The CDR3 is 15 residues long. This CDR3 is CASRGGGRINQPQHF. The CDR3 nucleotides read TGTGCGAGCCGGGGGGGAGGACGCATAAATCAGCCCCAGCATTTT.

This rearrangement joins TRBV9 to TRBJ2-2; 9 bases are a match to TRBD1. The V gene end was trimmed by 0 bases and the J gene end by 4 bases; junction bases not matched to a gene: 1. Germline-derived CDR1 and CDR2 are SGDLS and YYNGEE. The CDR3 is made up of 15 amino acids. This CDR3 is CASSVETGGTGELFF. In DNA, the CDR3 is TGTGCCAGCAGCGTAGAGACAGGGGGCACCGGGGAGCTGTTTTTT.